This record concerns one TCR beta chain sequence. The data derive from a study of blood T cell repertoires in COVID-19. Study details: T cells, B-cell-depleted T cells, or PBMCs provided the cDNA or gDNA that served as material.

In the original analysis: Estimation of nucleated cell counts was performed using reference gene primer amplification. Here immunoSEQ multiplex PCR was the method, and the copy in TCRdb shows in-frame clones only, minus some. V, J and clone size are taken as reported in that table, and D and trimming were inferred from the DNA itself. The sample has fewer than 150,000 clones, around four fifths seen once; the top ten hold over 15%. Categorization into cohorts depended on clinical history that participants reported. Deletions cut 5 bases from V and 10 bases from J, with 20 bases between. This CDR3 is built from 13 residues. Germline V gene lookup returns CDR1 SQVTM and CDR2 ANQGSEA.

The chain links TRBV29-1 to TRBJ1-1; D may be TRBD1 (6 bases). The receptor comes from a man aged 25 to 40 who had recovered from COVID-19. The source material was PBMCs or T cells enriched from blood (not recorded which). CDR3 nucleotide sequence: TGCAGCGTTTGGATGTCCGGGGGGCTGGCAGCTTTCTTT. This sequence encodes CSVWMSGGLAAFF.